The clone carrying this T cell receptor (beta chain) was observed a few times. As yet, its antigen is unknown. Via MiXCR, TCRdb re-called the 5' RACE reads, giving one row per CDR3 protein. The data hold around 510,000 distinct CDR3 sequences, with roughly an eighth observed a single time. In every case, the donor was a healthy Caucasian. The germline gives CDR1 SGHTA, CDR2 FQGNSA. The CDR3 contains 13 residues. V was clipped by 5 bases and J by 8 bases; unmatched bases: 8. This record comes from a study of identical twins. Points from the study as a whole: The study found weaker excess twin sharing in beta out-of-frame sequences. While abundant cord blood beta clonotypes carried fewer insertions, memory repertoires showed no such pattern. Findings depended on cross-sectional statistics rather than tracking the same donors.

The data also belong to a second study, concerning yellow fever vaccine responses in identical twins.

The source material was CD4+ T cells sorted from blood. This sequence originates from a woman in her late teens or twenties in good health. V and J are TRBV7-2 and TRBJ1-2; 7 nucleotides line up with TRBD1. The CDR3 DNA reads TGTGCCAGCAGCACAGGACAGGTTCGGGGCTACACCTTC. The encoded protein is CASSTGQVRGYTF.